The sequence of this T cell receptor (beta chain) was determined in a study of T cell responses to AZD1222 COVID-19 vaccine. General study points: Only 5 or 6 people who got AZD1222 tested seropositive at baseline. Most donors were white British, females outnumbered males, and clonal diversity was possibly underestimated.

Concerning this clone: Its target is unknown.

The data were produced by immunoSEQ multiplex PCR, yet TCRdb's version contains in-frame clones alone and is incomplete. The sample has about 93,000 clones; 75% to 90% are singletons. The germline V gene encodes CDR1 KGHSH and CDR2 LQKENI. Trimming left V 3 bases short and J 2 bases short, with 8 bases between. The CDR3 length is 14 residues. The sample was peripheral blood, taken 28 days after the second AZD1222 dose. The chain employs TRBV18 and TRBJ2-1; tentatively, D is TRBD1 or TRBD2 (6 bases each). The TCR comes from an adult who received the AZD1222 COVID-19 vaccine. The CDR3 coding sequence is TGTGCCAGCTCACCCGGGGGCCCCTACAATGAGCAGTTCTTC. This encodes CASSPGGPYNEQFF.